Below, one T cell receptor beta chain is given with its context. The data derive from a study of blood T cell repertoires in COVID-19. Sequenced by immunoSEQ multiplex PCR; TCRdb stores in-frame clones only, minus some. The sample shows roughly 100,000 clones, over 80% of them seen only once. Sequencing was performed on peripheral blood. The receptor was derived from a woman aged 45-65 years in a cohort sampled during active COVID-19.

The DNA of the CDR3 is TGTGCCATCAGGCCCGGCGGGGGCCCTGATTCGTACGAGCAGTACTTC. It encodes CAIRPGGGPDSYEQYF. The chain is built from TRBV10-3 and TRBJ2-7; maybe TRBD2 (7 bases). The germline V gene has CDR1 ENHRY and CDR2 SYGVKD. The CDR3 loop spans 16 amino acids. Deletions cut 6 bases from V and 4 bases from J, with 22 bases between.